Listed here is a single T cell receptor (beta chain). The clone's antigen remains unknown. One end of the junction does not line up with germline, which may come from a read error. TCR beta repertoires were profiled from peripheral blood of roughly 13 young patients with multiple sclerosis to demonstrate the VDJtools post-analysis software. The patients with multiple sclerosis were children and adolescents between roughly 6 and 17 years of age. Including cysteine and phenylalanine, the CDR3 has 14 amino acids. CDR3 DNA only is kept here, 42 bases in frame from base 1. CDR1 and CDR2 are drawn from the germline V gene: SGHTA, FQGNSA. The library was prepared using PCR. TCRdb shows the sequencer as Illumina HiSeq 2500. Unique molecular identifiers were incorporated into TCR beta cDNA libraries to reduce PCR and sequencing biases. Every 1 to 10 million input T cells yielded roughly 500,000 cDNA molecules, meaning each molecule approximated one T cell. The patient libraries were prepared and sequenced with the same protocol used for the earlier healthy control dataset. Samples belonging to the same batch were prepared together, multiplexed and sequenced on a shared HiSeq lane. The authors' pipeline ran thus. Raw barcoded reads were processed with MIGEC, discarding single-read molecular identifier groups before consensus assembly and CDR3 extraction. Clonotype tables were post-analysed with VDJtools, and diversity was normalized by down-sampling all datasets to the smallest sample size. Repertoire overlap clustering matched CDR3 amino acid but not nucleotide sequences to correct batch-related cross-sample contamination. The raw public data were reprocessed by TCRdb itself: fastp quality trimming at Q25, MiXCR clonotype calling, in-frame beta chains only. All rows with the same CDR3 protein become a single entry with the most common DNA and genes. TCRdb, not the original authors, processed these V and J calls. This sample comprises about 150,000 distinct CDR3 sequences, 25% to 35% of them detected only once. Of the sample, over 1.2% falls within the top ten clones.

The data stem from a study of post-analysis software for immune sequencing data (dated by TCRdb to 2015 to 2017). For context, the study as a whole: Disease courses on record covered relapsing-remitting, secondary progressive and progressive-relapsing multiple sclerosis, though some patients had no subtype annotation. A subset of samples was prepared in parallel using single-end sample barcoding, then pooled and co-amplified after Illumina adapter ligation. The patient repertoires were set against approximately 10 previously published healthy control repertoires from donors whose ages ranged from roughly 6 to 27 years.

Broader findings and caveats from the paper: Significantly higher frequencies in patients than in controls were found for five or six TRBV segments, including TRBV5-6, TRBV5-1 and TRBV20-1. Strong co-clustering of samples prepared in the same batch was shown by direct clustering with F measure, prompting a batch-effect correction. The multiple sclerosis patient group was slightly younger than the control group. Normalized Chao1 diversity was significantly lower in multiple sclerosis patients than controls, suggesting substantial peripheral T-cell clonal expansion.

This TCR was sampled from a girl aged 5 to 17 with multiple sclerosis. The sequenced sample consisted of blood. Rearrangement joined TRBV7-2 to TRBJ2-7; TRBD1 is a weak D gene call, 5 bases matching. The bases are TGTGCCAGCAGCTTCGGCAGGGAATCCTGCGAGCAGTACTTC. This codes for CASSFGRESCEQYF.